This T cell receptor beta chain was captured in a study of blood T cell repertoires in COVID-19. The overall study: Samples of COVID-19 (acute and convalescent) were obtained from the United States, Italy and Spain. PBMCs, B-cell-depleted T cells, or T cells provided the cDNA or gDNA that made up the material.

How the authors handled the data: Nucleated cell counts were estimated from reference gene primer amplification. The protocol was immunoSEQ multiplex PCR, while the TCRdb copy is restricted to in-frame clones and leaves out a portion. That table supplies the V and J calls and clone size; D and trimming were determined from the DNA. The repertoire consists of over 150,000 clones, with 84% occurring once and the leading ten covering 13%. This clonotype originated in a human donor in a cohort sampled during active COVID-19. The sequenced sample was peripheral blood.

The CDR3 nucleotides read TGTGCCAGCAGTGCCGCTAGCGGGAGGGCCCAGTACGAGCAGTACTTC. It is translated as CASSAASGRAQYEQYF. The chain couples TRBV6-1 to TRBJ2-7; 12 bases fit TRBD2. The V gene end was trimmed by 4 bases and the J gene end by 4 bases; junction bases not matched to a gene: 8. CDR1 is MNHNS and CDR2 is SASEGT in the germline V gene. The CDR3 loop spans 16 amino acids.